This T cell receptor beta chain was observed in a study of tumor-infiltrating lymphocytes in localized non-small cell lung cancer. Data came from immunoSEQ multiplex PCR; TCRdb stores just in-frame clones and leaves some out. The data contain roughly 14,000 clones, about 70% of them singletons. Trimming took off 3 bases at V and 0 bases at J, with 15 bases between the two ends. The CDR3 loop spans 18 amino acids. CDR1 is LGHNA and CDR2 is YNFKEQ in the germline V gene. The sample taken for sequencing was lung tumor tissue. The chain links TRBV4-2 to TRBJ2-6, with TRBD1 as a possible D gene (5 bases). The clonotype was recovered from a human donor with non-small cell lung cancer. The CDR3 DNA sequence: TGTGCCAGCAGCCAGCGCAGGGCCACCTTCTCTGGGGCCAACGTCCTGACTTTC. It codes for CASSQRRATFSGANVLTF.